The rows below give T cell receptor beta chains drawn from one sample of a study of T cell responses to AZD1222 COVID-19 vaccine. Using immunoSEQ multiplex PCR, the repertoire was profiled, and TCRdb retains in-frame clones only, with some absent. The sample consists of some 120,000 clones, 85% to 90% of them appearing once. The sequencing used peripheral blood, collected on day 0 of AZD1222 vaccination. Receptor source: an adult in good health. The CDR3 runs from the conserved cysteine through the conserved F or W. The order of the fields is CDR3 length, D gene, V gene, CDR3 protein. A D gene is named only where the DNA matches it firmly.

len: 13
d_gene: .
v_gene: TRBV27
CDR3aa: CASSIQPNYGYTF

len: 15
d_gene: TRBD1
v_gene: TRBV7-2
CDR3aa: CASSLGGQELYEQYF

len: 17
d_gene: TRBD1
v_gene: TRBV9
CDR3aa: CASSAHPGQSANEKLFF

len: 13
d_gene: .
v_gene: TRBV3-1/TRBV3-2
CDR3aa: CASSPGMAEKLFF

len: 13
d_gene: TRBD1
v_gene: TRBV29-1
CDR3aa: CSVNEGADTEAFF

len: 13
d_gene: .
v_gene: TRBV19
CDR3aa: CASQGLLSGEQFF

len: 16
d_gene: .
v_gene: TRBV9
CDR3aa: CASSVSLGEAGNTIYF

len: 14
d_gene: .
v_gene: TRBV6-2/TRBV6-3
CDR3aa: CASSYGGGNTEAFF

len: 17
d_gene: .
v_gene: TRBV10-3
CDR3aa: CAIRGGGRESSYNEQFF

len: 15
d_gene: .
v_gene: TRBV5-6
CDR3aa: CASSDRGRGTGELFF

len: 16
d_gene: TRBD1
v_gene: TRBV28
CDR3aa: CASSFGTGLDNSPLHF

len: 14
d_gene: TRBD1
v_gene: TRBV9
CDR3aa: CASSAGGTGVSYTF

len: 13
d_gene: .
v_gene: TRBV9
CDR3aa: CASSVEPNPVAFF

len: 14
d_gene: .
v_gene: TRBV27
CDR3aa: CASSLSGAGQPQHF

len: 17
d_gene: .
v_gene: TRBV5-1
CDR3aa: CASSLGGRSALASPLHF

len: 13
d_gene: .
v_gene: TRBV7-3
CDR3aa: CASSRGVQTPLHF

len: 16
d_gene: .
v_gene: TRBV19
CDR3aa: CASSIGGSYSNQPQHF

len: 17
d_gene: TRBD1
v_gene: TRBV7-2
CDR3aa: CASSQQRGQTFHQPQHF

len: 14
d_gene: .
v_gene: TRBV5-6
CDR3aa: CASSLGLDTDTQYF

len: 15
d_gene: .
v_gene: TRBV6-5
CDR3aa: CASPIKEHLNYGYTF

len: 13
d_gene: .
v_gene: TRBV7-6
CDR3aa: CASSLDGSYEQYF

len: 15
d_gene: .
v_gene: TRBV9
CDR3aa: CASSSRGGLTGELFF

len: 15
d_gene: .
v_gene: TRBV2
CDR3aa: CASRRGDELGQPQHF

len: 17
d_gene: TRBD1
v_gene: TRBV7-2
CDR3aa: CASSFDRTGGSNYGYTF

len: 14
d_gene: .
v_gene: TRBV5-4
CDR3aa: CASSLGGRGTEAFF

len: 15
d_gene: .
v_gene: TRBV6-5
CDR3aa: CASSSPGRKSTEAFF

len: 14
d_gene: .
v_gene: TRBV6-5
CDR3aa: CASSYSVGNQPQHF

len: 17
d_gene: .
v_gene: TRBV28
CDR3aa: CASSLIGRTKANYGYTF

len: 15
d_gene: .
v_gene: TRBV6-6
CDR3aa: CASSSEVGRTDTQYF

len: 15
d_gene: TRBD1
v_gene: TRBV5-4
CDR3aa: CASSTGTENTGELFF

len: 15
d_gene: .
v_gene: TRBV7-2
CDR3aa: CASSLVDSAQGEQFF

len: 14
d_gene: .
v_gene: TRBV7-6
CDR3aa: CASRPVGGEETQYF

len: 18
d_gene: .
v_gene: TRBV27
CDR3aa: CASSLSWGRSIGNTEAFF

len: 14
d_gene: .
v_gene: TRBV5-1
CDR3aa: CASSLAGGRTEAFF

len: 14
d_gene: TRBD1
v_gene: TRBV7-9
CDR3aa: CASSSDRGSYGYTF

len: 14
d_gene: .
v_gene: TRBV2
CDR3aa: CASSSAAGLAEQYF

len: 15
d_gene: .
v_gene: TRBV28
CDR3aa: CASSRGAEWRSPLHF

len: 17
d_gene: .
v_gene: TRBV9
CDR3aa: CASSVGPRSDSGNTIYF

len: 13
d_gene: .
v_gene: TRBV10-3
CDR3aa: CAISEGQSYGYTF

len: 15
d_gene: TRBD2
v_gene: TRBV3-1/TRBV3-2
CDR3aa: CASSRREGLGGELFF

len: 13
d_gene: TRBD1
v_gene: TRBV7-2
CDR3aa: CASSSRQGTGYTF

len: 17
d_gene: .
v_gene: TRBV3-1/TRBV3-2
CDR3aa: CASSQDRGSSIFYEQYF

len: 13
d_gene: .
v_gene: TRBV6-5
CDR3aa: CASSYGARETQYF

len: 16
d_gene: .
v_gene: TRBV9
CDR3aa: CASSKRGGDTGNTIYF

len: 14
d_gene: TRBD1
v_gene: TRBV18
CDR3aa: CASSPTGGNTEAFF

len: 16
d_gene: .
v_gene: TRBV10-2
CDR3aa: CASSAPAAGLYNEQFF